One and the same sample provided the 5 T cell receptor beta chains below, sequenced in a study of regulatory and conventional T cells in RAG deficiency. Genomic DNA came from blood conventional CD4+ T cells gated CD25-low CD127-high. Profiled with immunoSEQ multiplex PCR; TCRdb holds only in-frame clones, not every one. Among approximately 10,000 clones listed, around 95% were seen once. The specimen sequenced was CD4+ effector T cells sorted from blood. The receptors were sampled from a human donor with RAG deficiency presenting as severe combined immunodeficiency.

The rearrangement uses TRBV5-1 and TRBJ2-5; TRBD1 aligns across 11 bases. Germline V gene lookup returns CDR1 SGHRS and CDR2 YFSETQ. The CDR3 sequence is 15 residues long. V lost 4 bases, J lost 5 bases, and 7 bases stayed unmatched. CDR3 amino acids: CASSLRDRGDETQYF. As DNA, the CDR3 is TGCGCCAGCAGCCTTCGGGACAGGGGGGATGAGACCCAGTACTTC. Filled out from reference TRBV5-1 and TRBJ2-5, the complete variable domain reads KAGVTQTPRYLIKTRGQQVTLSCSPISGHRSVSWYQQTPGQGLQFLFEYFSETQRNKGNFPGRFSGRQFSNSRSEMNVSTLELGDSALYLCASSLRDRGDETQYFGPGTRLLVL.

The genes are TRBV12-5 and TRBJ2-7; unclear D gene. The CDR3 spans 13 residues. Deletions cut 3 bases from V and 6 bases from J, with 12 bases between. Germline CDR1 is LGHNT and CDR2 is FRNRAP. The CDR3 protein is CASGFQAFGEQYF. The CDR3 nucleotides are TGTGCTAGTGGTTTCCAGGCTTTCGGCGAGCAGTACTTC.

The chain combines TRBV20-1 with TRBJ1-2, with D hard to call. CDR1 is DFQATT, CDR2 SNEGSKA, per germline (reference sequence). Trimming took 6 bases from V and 8 from J, leaving 10 bases between them. This CDR3 region has 10 residues. CDR3: CSAHGWGYTF. The DNA of the CDR3 is TGCAGTGCACACGGCTGGGGCTACACCTTC.

This clone was seen once. V usage is TRBV15 and J usage is TRBJ2-5, with 13 nucleotides matching TRBD2. Germline V gene sequence: CDR1 LNHNV, CDR2 YYDKDF (reference sequence). Trimming at V came to 5 bases and at J to 4 bases, leaving 7 bases not matched to a gene. The CDR3 contains 16 residues. CDR3 loop: CATSPGTSGIIETQYF. The CDR3 nucleotides read TGTGCCACCAGCCCTGGGACTAGCGGGATCATAGAGACCCAGTACTTC.

The J gene is TRBJ2-7, the V gene TRBV27; tentatively, D is TRBD1 (6 bases). V lost 1 base and J lost 5, with 15 bases in between. Germline values: CDR1 MNHEY, CDR2 SMNVEV (reference sequence). The CDR3 length is 15 residues. This CDR3 is CASSLFTGTPDEQYF. CDR3 nucleotide sequence: TGTGCCAGCAGTTTATTTACAGGGACCCCTGACGAGCAGTACTTC.